This entry lists 9 T cell receptor beta chains sequenced from one sample in a study of tumor-infiltrating lymphocytes in primary liver carcinoma. The investigators made TCR beta cDNA from about 0.45 ug total RNA, using a constant-region primer. Researchers made the TCR beta libraries by running three nested multiplex PCR rounds with slightly modified ARM-PCR. TRBV1-TRBV30 forward primers and a C-beta reverse primer were used in the first two PCR rounds, which each ran for approximately 10 cycles. One entry per CDR3 protein results from TCRdb running MiXCR on the multiplex PCR reads. This table holds 90,000 to 150,000 distinct CDR3 sequences, 55% to 65% found once. Joint extraction of RNA and DNA used roughly 20-33 mg of bulk tissue that was unsorted. The sequenced material came from liver tumor tissue from sampling region 1. Subset indicated: tumor region T1, superior pole. These receptors were obtained from a woman between 55 and 75 years old with primary liver carcinoma and hepatitis B virus infection.

V usage is TRBV5-6 and J usage is TRBJ2-3; 8 bases map to TRBD1. The germline V gene encodes CDR1 SGHDT and CDR2 YYEEEE. The CDR3 totals 14 residues. V was pared by 7 bases and J by 7 bases, with 11 bases of the junction left unmatched. CDR3 sequence (DNA): TGTGCCAGCGGCGACCCGGACAGGGTCCATACGCAGTATTTT. Protein product: CASGDPDRVHTQYF.

This clonotype was seen a handful of times. The chain employs TRBV28 and TRBJ1-4, with D perhaps matching TRBD1 (6 bases). The CDR3 has 14 amino acids. Trimming took off 6 bases at V and 0 bases at J, with 8 bases between the two ends. CDR1 and CDR2 (germline): MDHEN, SYDVKM. In DNA form, the CDR3 reads TGTGCCAGCAGGGACAGCACAACTAATGAAAAACTGTTTTTT. Its translation: CASRDSTTNEKLFF.

Notes on this clonotype: A much larger clone lies a single base off, so this may be a read error. The chain joins TRBV29-1 to TRBJ2-5, with 7 bases aligning to TRBD2. This CDR3 region has 16 residues. Germline V gene data show CDR1 as SQVTM and CDR2 as ANQGSEA. The CDR3 loop is CSVVFWAGVNQVTQYF. The CDR3 DNA follows: TGCAGCGTTGTGTTTTGGGCGGGAGTTAACCAAGTGACCCAGTACTTC.

This sequence joins TRBV11-2 and TRBJ2-1, with D possibly matching TRBD1 (5 bases). Per germline, CDR1 SGHAT and CDR2 FQNNGV. The CDR3 is 14 residues long. The V end was cut by 5 bases, the J end by 13 bases, with 21 bases between. The CDR3 reads CASSRWGVLETQFF. The CDR3 DNA reads as TGTGCCAGCAGCCGTTGGGGCGTCCTGGAGACCCAGTTCTTC.

In regard to this clonotype: Germline is not matched at one junction end, which may reflect a read error. The chain employs TRBV11-2 and TRBJ1-3; D may be TRBD1 (5 bases). The CDR3 is 18 amino acids. Looked up from germline, CDR1 is SGHAT and CDR2 is FQNNGV. The CDR3 DNA reads TGTGCCAGCAGCTCGCGCCTCCCGACAGATAACTCTGGAAACATCATATATTTT. This translates into CASSSRLPTDNSGNIIYF.

Note on this clonotype: A junction boundary mismatches the germline segment, possibly from a read error. The rearrangement links TRBV6-2 or TRBV6-3 to TRBJ2-5; tentative D call: TRBD1 (5 bases). Germline V gene data show CDR1 as MNHEY and CDR2 as SVGEGT. CDR3 length equals 13 residues. The CDR3 loop is CASNRLVEETHYF. The DNA for the CDR3 is TGTGCCAGCAACAGGCTAGTGGAAGAGACCCATTACTTC.

In this sample, this clonotype turned up many times. This chain joins TRBV5-6 and TRBJ2-7; 10 nucleotides agree with TRBD2. This CDR3 comprises 17 residues. Germline CDR1 and CDR2: SGHDT and YYEEEE. The junction had 11 bases not matched to a gene; V was cut back by 0 bases and J by 5 bases. CDR3 DNA sequence: TGTGCCAGCAGCTTGGCCAGGGCTAGCGGGAGTCAGCACGAGCAGTACTTC. It translates to CASSLARASGSQHEQYF.

With regard to this clonotype: One end of the junction is discordant with germline, which a read error may explain. This sequence joins TRBV18 and TRBJ2-7; D perhaps matches TRBD1 (6 bases). The CDR3 totals 15 residues. Looked up from germline, CDR1 is KGHSH and CDR2 is LQKENI. The CDR3 protein is CACSPNRDQTYEQYF. The CDR3 nucleotides read TGTGCCTGCTCACCAAACAGGGACCAAACCTACGAGCAGTACTTC.

Details on this clonotype: This may stem from a read error, because a much larger clone lies one nucleotide away. This sequence joins TRBV4-1 and TRBJ2-2; 8 nucleotides align to TRBD1. Germline assignment: CDR1 MGHRA and CDR2 YSYEKL. The V and J ends lost 3 bases and 9 bases, in that order; junction bases with no gene match: 9. The length of the CDR3 is 15 residues. The DNA of the CDR3 is TGCGCCAGCAGCCAGCCAGGGGGCGCGATCAGGGAGCTGTTTTTT. As protein: CASSQPGGAIRELFF.